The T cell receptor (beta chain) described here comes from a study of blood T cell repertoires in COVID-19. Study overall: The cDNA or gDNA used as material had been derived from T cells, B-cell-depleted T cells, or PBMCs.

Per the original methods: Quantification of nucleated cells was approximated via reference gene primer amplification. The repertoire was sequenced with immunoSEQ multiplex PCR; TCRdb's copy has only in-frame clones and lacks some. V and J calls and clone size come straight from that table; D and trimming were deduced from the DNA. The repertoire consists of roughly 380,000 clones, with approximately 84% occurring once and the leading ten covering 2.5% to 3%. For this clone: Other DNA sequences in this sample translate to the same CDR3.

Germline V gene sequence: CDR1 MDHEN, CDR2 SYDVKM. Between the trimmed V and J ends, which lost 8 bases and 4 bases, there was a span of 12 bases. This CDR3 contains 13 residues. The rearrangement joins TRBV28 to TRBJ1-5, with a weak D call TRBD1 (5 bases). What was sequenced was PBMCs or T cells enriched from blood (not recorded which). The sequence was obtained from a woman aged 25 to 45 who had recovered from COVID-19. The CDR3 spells CASGLGGNQPQHF. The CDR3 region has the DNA TGTGCCAGCGGATTGGGGGGGAATCAGCCCCAGCATTTT.